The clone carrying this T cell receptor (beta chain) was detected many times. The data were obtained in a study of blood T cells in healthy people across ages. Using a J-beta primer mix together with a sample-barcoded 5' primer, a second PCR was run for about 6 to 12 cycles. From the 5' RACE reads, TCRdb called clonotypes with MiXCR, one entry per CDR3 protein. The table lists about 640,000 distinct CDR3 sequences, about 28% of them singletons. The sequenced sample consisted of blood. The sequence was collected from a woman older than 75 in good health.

CDR3 amino acids: CASTRTGVGSVYGYTF. Written as DNA, the CDR3 is TGTGCCAGCACGCGGACAGGGGTGGGGTCGGTCTATGGCTACACCTTC. This chain connects TRBV7-2 to TRBJ1-2; 9 bases line up with TRBD1. With 7 bases clipped from V and 4 bases from J, the junction kept 13 bases outside the gene matches. The CDR3 runs to 16 residues. Germline V gene lookup returns CDR1 SGHTA and CDR2 FQGNSA. The entire variable domain, with the rest obtained from reference TRBV7-2 and TRBJ1-2, is as follows: GAGVSQSPSNKVTEKGKDVELRCDPISGHTALYWYRQSLGQGLEFLIYFQGNSAPDKSGLPSDRFSAERTGGSVSTLTIQRTQQEDSAVYLCASTRTGVGSVYGYTFGSGTRLTVV.